This T cell receptor (beta chain) is drawn from a study of regulatory T cells in long-lasting Graves disease (dated by TCRdb to the early 2020s). General notes on the study: To count as having persistent Graves' disease, a patient had to have received antithyroid drug treatment for over 5 years with TSH receptor autoantibodies remaining persistently positive. Patients with persistent Graves' disease were compared with patients with newly diagnosed Graves' disease using TCR sequencing and RNA sequencing of peripheral blood. The study took place in China and was registered as a clinical trial. A total of some 33 samples were covered by TCR sequencing, comprising some 13 persistent and about 20 newly diagnosed Graves' disease patients. In the clinical cohort, patients with persistent Graves' disease had used antithyroid drugs for an average of around 9.3 years. General study outcomes and caveats: As a limitation, the authors acknowledged that the small sample size may reduce accuracy. Preferential use of TRBV28, TRBJ1-2 and TRBJ2-5 was observed in persistent disease, whereas TRBV20-1 and TRBJ2-1 were favored in newly diagnosed disease. Patients with persistent disease shared more public clonotypes (approximately 2,500) than newly diagnosed patients did (more than 900). Compared with newly diagnosed patients, patients with persistent Graves' disease had lower TCR Shannon entropy and fewer highly expanded clones, which suggests clonal expansion. Peripheral blood alone was examined, since thyroid tissue, which constituted the primary lesion, could not be accessed. Sequencing and analysis were restricted to the TCR beta chain.

Per the publication, the time point label means: persistent/refractory GD, antithyroid drugs over 5 years with positive TRAb. For both TCR sequencing and RNA sequencing, RNA was extracted from PBMCs in TRIzol. Graves' disease was diagnosed according to American Thyroid Association guidelines. The patients came from an endocrinology department in Xi'an, China. From each patient, roughly 9 milliliters of peripheral blood was collected into an EDTA anticoagulant tube. PBMCs were isolated by Ficoll Paque Plus density gradient separation without further T cell sorting. An Agilent 2100 Bioanalyzer and agarose gel were used to check RNA quality, while a NanoDrop 2000 measured RNA concentration. Comments on this clonotype: This clone's antigen is unknown. No quality values exist for individual bases; no much larger clone is one base distant.

The CDR3 has 14 amino acids, counting the end cysteine and phenylalanine. Just CDR3 DNA is preserved here, 42 bases in frame from base 1. The germline V gene encodes CDR1 SGHTA and CDR2 FQGNSA. The V and J ends are trimmed by 3 bases and 5 bases, leaving 13 bases between them. The library was prepared using multiplex PCR. TCRdb lists the instrument as Illumina HiSeq 4000. CDR3 regions were amplified by Arm-PCR with iRepertoire HTBI primers to construct TCR beta libraries. Gel purification was performed on PCR products prior to sequencing. The original pipeline was this. Gene usage analysis of CDR3 amino acid clonotypes relied on the 55 to 80 TRBV and about 15 TRBJ segments identified across samples. COPE and FqMerger were used to merge the filtered high-quality paired reads into contigs. BLAST was used to align contigs to IMGT TRBV, TRBD and TRBJ reference genes, with CDR3 defined following IMGT. Any clonotype with a frequency above 0.1% was counted as a highly expanded clone. Repertoire diversity was measured by Shannon entropy, and V-J evenness by the Gini coefficient. A clonotype was considered public if more than one individual shared it. The public reads were reprocessed in TCRdb via fastp at Q25 and MiXCR, keeping in-frame beta chains. Every CDR3 protein is listed once, alongside the most common genes and DNA of its rows. TCRdb, not the original authors, processed these V and J calls. Recorded for this sample are 400,000 to 450,000 distinct CDR3 sequences; around 22% of them occurred a single time. The ten biggest clones cover 26% of the sample.

This chain is built from TRBV7-2 and TRBJ2-5; the best D guess is TRBD2, with 6 bases matching. This clonotype originated in a female donor with Graves disease. The sequenced sample was peripheral blood mononuclear cells (PBMCs), obtained when the disease was refractory, from a patient treated with antithyroid drugs. The CDR3 sequence is CASSFSQAGETQYF. The nucleotide sequence reads TGTGCCAGCAGCTTCTCCCAGGCGGGGGAGACCCAGTACTTC.